What follows are 19 T cell receptor beta chains derived from one specimen sequenced in a study of T-cell reconstitution after alpha-beta-depleted transplantation in children. Unique molecular identifiers were incorporated into the prepared TCRbeta library. TCRdb redid the calling of the PCR reads with MiXCR, one entry per CDR3 protein. This table holds about 830,000 distinct CDR3 sequences, approximately 15% found once. The sample consisted of PBMCs, mostly from graft donor cells, taken 360 days after TCRalphabeta/CD19-depleted stem cell transplant. These TCRs come from a male patient between 10 and 17 years old who had a stem cell transplant for acute lymphoblastic leukemia, so the T cells may come from the graft donor.

The chain joins TRBV19 to TRBJ1-4, with no clear D. Trimming shortened V by 5 bases and J by 4 bases, and 20 bases separated the two germline ends. The CDR3 runs to 17 residues. Per the germline V gene, CDR1 is LNHDA and CDR2 is SQIVND (reference sequence). CDR3 sequence (DNA): TGTGCCAGTAGTGGAGCGAGCTCAGGATGGCGTAATGAAAAACTGTTTTTT. This codes for CASSGASSGWRNEKLFF.

The chain uses TRBV27 and TRBJ2-4; D perhaps matches TRBD1 (5 bases). The CDR3 loop spans 21 amino acids. V lost 0 bases and J 6 bases, leaving 30 bases between the germline ends. Germline V gene sequence: CDR1 MNHEY, CDR2 SMNVEV (reference sequence). CDR3 loop: CASSLSGHEVGPWPSRNIQYF. As DNA, the CDR3 is TGTGCCAGCAGTTTATCCGGACACGAGGTCGGTCCATGGCCGTCCAGAAACATTCAGTACTTC.

CDR3 bases: TGTGCCAGCAGCCGAAGGCCGGGACTAGCCCCCGATACGCAGTATTTT. It codes for CASSRRPGLAPDTQYF. This chain uses TRBV6-1 with TRBJ2-3, with 9 nucleotides matching TRBD2. The V gene end was trimmed by 6 bases and the J gene end by 6 bases; junction bases not matched to a gene: 13. CDR3 length: 16 residues. Germline CDR1 reads MNHNS; CDR2 reads SASEGT.

In this sample, this clonotype turned up a few times. The J gene is TRBJ2-7, the V gene TRBV7-9, with a weak D call TRBD2 (5 bases). CDR3 length equals 15 residues. V lost 5 bases, J lost 5 bases, and 19 bases lay in between. Germline V CDR1 and CDR2: SEHNR, FQNEAQ (reference sequence). The CDR3 DNA sequence: TGTGCCAGCAGCCCTGTGTTAGGGAGTTTTGACGAGCAGTACTTC. The encoded protein is CASSPVLGSFDEQYF. Filled out from reference TRBV7-9 and TRBJ2-7, the complete variable domain reads DTGVSQNPRHKITKRGQNVTFRCDPISEHNRLYWYRQTLGQGPEFLTYFQNEAQLEKSRLLSDRFSAERPKGSFSTLEIQRTEQGDSAMYLCASSPVLGSFDEQYFGPGTRLTVT.

This clonotype was observed a handful of times. CDR3 bases: TGTGCCACCAGCAGGGGCAAAGGGGTTCGCAATGGCTACACCTTC. Translated, it gives CATSRGKGVRNGYTF. V and J are TRBV15 and TRBJ1-2; tentative D call: TRBD1 (5 bases). Germline CDR1 reads LNHNV; CDR2 reads YYDKDF (reference sequence). This CDR3 has 15 amino acids. V gave up 3 bases and J gave up 6 bases, with 17 bases separating them. Looking up the rest from reference TRBV15 and TRBJ1-2 gives the full variable domain: DAMVIQNPRYQVTQFGKPVTLSCSQTLNHNVMYWYQQKSSQAPKLLFHYYDKDFNNEADTPDNFQSRRPNTSFCFLDIRSPGLGDTAMYLCATSRGKGVRNGYTFGSGTRLTVV.

This clonotype appeared a few times. The V call is TRBV5-1, the J call TRBJ2-7, with D possibly called TRBD1 or TRBD2 (6 bases each). Germline V gives CDR1 SGHRS, CDR2 YFSETQ. Trimming shortened V by 4 bases and J by 0 bases, and 32 bases separated the two germline ends. The CDR3 consists of 21 residues. CDR3 amino acids: CASSRLPGVPARGVYSYEQYF. In DNA, the CDR3 is TGCGCCAGCAGCAGGTTACCAGGTGTCCCCGCAAGGGGGGTTTACTCCTACGAGCAGTACTTC.

The chain is built from TRBV18 and TRBJ2-2; the match to TRBD2 covers 13 bases. Germline values: CDR1 KGHSH, CDR2 LQKENI. Germline trimming cut 4 bases from V and 5 bases from J; bases unmatched to any gene: 7. The CDR3 contains 17 residues. The CDR3 nucleotides read TGTGCCAGCTCACTATTCGGACTAGCGGGAGATACCGGGGAGCTGTTTTTT. Translation gives CASSLFGLAGDTGELFF.

In its sample, this clonotype was seen a few times. The chain uses TRBV7-6 and TRBJ1-1; D is uncertain. The germline V gene has CDR1 SGHVS and CDR2 FNYEAQ. The CDR3 is made up of 14 amino acids. V was trimmed by 3 bases and J by 2 bases, leaving 10 bases between them. The CDR3: CASSFHYGNTEAFF. In nucleotides, the CDR3 is TGTGCCAGCAGCTTTCATTACGGTAACACTGAAGCTTTCTTT.

V is TRBV12-3 or TRBV12-4 and J is TRBJ2-5; D is perhaps TRBD1 (5 bases). V was cut by 6 bases and J by 4 bases, with 24 bases left in between. This CDR3 contains 17 residues. Here the CDR3 DNA reads TGTGCCAGCAGACCACAAAAGCCCTTGGGGCCCGGAGAGACCCAGTACTTC. It codes for CASRPQKPLGPGETQYF.

In its sample, this clonotype was seen a few times. The chain uses TRBV7-9 and TRBJ1-1; D uncertain. V dropped 4 bases and J dropped 0 bases, with 12 bases sitting between them. Germline V lookup: CDR1 SEHNR, CDR2 FQNEAQ (reference sequence). This CDR3 region has 15 residues. CDR3 loop: CASSSSNRMNTEAFF. DNA for the CDR3: TGTGCCAGCAGCTCGTCGAATCGTATGAACACTGAAGCTTTCTTT.

This clonotype was detected only a few times. The V call is TRBV20-1, the J call TRBJ2-7, with TRBD1 matching 11 bases. This CDR3 comprises 14 residues. In germline, CDR1 is DFQATT, CDR2 SNEGSKA (reference sequence). J was trimmed by 2 bases and V by 2 bases; bases with no gene match: 2. The chain's CDR3 is CSARPGQGAYEQYF. The CDR3 DNA is TGCAGTGCTAGACCGGGACAGGGGGCCTACGAGCAGTACTTC.

This clonotype was picked up a small number of times. The rearrangement joins TRBV20-1 to TRBJ2-3; TRBD2 matches at 8 bases. The CDR3 is made up of 14 amino acids. CDR1 DFQATT and CDR2 SNEGSKA come from the germline V gene (reference sequence). The V segment lost 0 bases and the J segment 4 bases; nucleotides outside the gene matches: 3. The CDR3 loop is CSARDIGGADTQYF. For the CDR3, the DNA is TGCAGTGCTAGAGATATCGGGGGGGCAGATACGCAGTATTTT.

This clonotype was counted ten times or more. This chain connects TRBV18 to TRBJ2-3; 10 bases are shared with TRBD2. CDR3 length: 14 residues. In germline, CDR1 is KGHSH, CDR2 LQKENI. Losses at the gene ends were 8 bases for V and 4 bases for J; bases not matched to a gene: 6. CDR3 region: CASSPGLAADTQYF. The CDR3 DNA sequence: TGTGCCAGCAGCCCCGGACTAGCGGCAGATACGCAGTATTTT. The full variable domain, its missing parts supplied by reference TRBV18 and TRBJ2-3, is NAGVMQNPRHLVRRRGQEARLRCSPMKGHSHVYWYRQLPEEGLKFMVYLQKENIIDESGMPKERFSAEFPKEGPSILRIQQVVRGDSAAYFCASSPGLAADTQYFGPGTRLTVL.

This clonotype was found a few times. The rearrangement joins TRBV7-9 to TRBJ2-7; D is tentatively TRBD1 or TRBD2 (5 bases each). Trimming pared 3 bases from V and 2 bases from J, leaving 17 bases between. Germline values: CDR1 SEHNR, CDR2 FQNEAQ (reference sequence). The CDR3 runs to 16 residues. The CDR3 reads CASSFSVQRGTYEQYF. In DNA form, the CDR3 reads TGTGCCAGCAGCTTTTCTGTTCAGAGGGGAACCTACGAGCAGTACTTC.

V usage is TRBV13 and J usage is TRBJ2-7; TRBD2 aligns across 8 bases. Germline CDR1 reads PRHDT; CDR2 reads FYEKMQ (reference sequence). V lost 9 bases, J lost 0 bases, and 7 bases stayed unmatched. This CDR3 has 14 residues. CDR3 in DNA: TGTGCCAGTCTACTAGCGGCAGTCTCCTACGAGCAGTACTTC. It yields the protein CASLLAAVSYEQYF.

V is TRBV4-1 and J is TRBJ2-7; no clear D. Germline CDR1 and CDR2: MGHRA and YSYEKL. The V end lost 4 bases, the J end lost 4 bases, and 14 bases lay between the germline ends. The CDR3 has 14 residues. DNA for the CDR3: TGCGCCAGCAGCCGGGCCGAGGTTGGGTACGAGCAGTACTTC. Its protein product is CASSRAEVGYEQYF.

The table lists this clonotype with a few counts. The genes are TRBV6-1 and TRBJ2-1, with D perhaps matching TRBD2 (6 bases). Germline lookup yields CDR1 MNHNS and CDR2 SASEGT. V lost 6 bases, J lost 4 bases, and 19 bases lay in between. The length of the CDR3 is 16 residues. Here the CDR3 reads CASRDYPRLLYNEQFF. The CDR3 DNA reads as TGTGCCAGCAGGGACTACCCCCGTCTTCTTTACAATGAGCAGTTCTTC.

Only a few counts were recorded for this clonotype. The V call is TRBV6-5, the J call TRBJ2-3; TRBD1 agrees at 8 bases. The V and J ends lost 4 bases and 0 bases, in that order; junction bases with no gene match: 3. Germline CDR1 is MNHEY and CDR2 is SVGAGI. There are 15 residues in the CDR3. The CDR3 sequence is CASSSYRGSTDTQYF. The CDR3, as DNA: TGTGCCAGCAGTTCGTACAGGGGGAGCACAGATACGCAGTATTTT.

This chain uses TRBV28 with TRBJ2-4; the D gene could be TRBD1 or TRBD2 (6 bases each). This CDR3 is built from 24 residues. The V gene's germline CDR1 is MDHEN and CDR2 SYDVKM. Trimming removed 3 bases at V and 0 bases at J, with 36 bases between. The CDR3 sequence: CASSFRTSWFTGRLGGIAKNIQYF. CDR3 nucleotide sequence: TGTGCCAGCAGTTTTAGGACATCGTGGTTCACAGGGAGGCTAGGGGGGATAGCCAAAAACATTCAGTACTTC.